This paragraph covers one T cell receptor (beta chain) sequence. This may come from a read error, since a much larger clone is one base off. A second PCR, run for about 7 to 11 cycles, used a sample-barcoded 5' primer plus a J-beta primer mix. TCRdb re-analysed the 5' RACE reads in MiXCR, keeping a single row per CDR3 protein. This table has roughly 1.4 million distinct CDR3 sequences, approximately 59% appearing once. This sample was included in a study of blood T cells in healthy people across ages. The CDR3 loop spans 16 amino acids. The sequencing sample was made of blood. This receptor was obtained from a man younger than 35 in good health. V is TRBV12-3 or TRBV12-4 and J is TRBJ2-5; D uncertain. The J call could be wrong; TRBJ2-7 is a better fit for the DNA end. The CDR3 sequence: CTSRLDVRRSAYEQYF. In nucleotides, the CDR3 is TGTACCAGCAGACTGGATGTCCGGAGATCGGCCTACGAGCAGTACTTC.